The 31 T cell receptor beta chains below come from one sample, sequenced in a study of blood T cells in healthy people across ages. A sample-barcoded 5' primer and a J-beta primer mix were used in a second PCR of roughly 7 to 11 cycles. One entry per CDR3 protein, called by TCRdb with MiXCR from the 5' RACE reads. The sample includes over 1,200,000 distinct CDR3 sequences, approximately 59% of them seen just once. The specimen sequenced was blood. These receptors all stem from a young man in good health.

V is TRBV4-3 and J is TRBJ2-3; 9 nucleotides match TRBD2. This CDR3 is built from 17 residues. The germline V gene has CDR1 LGHNA and CDR2 YSLEER. The ends lost 1 base at V and 3 bases at J; junction bases unmatched: 8. CDR3 sequence: CASSQGVGGGATDTQYF. The CDR3 DNA is TGCGCCAGCAGCCAAGGTGTGGGCGGGGGGGCAACAGATACGCAGTATTTT.

This chain joins TRBV5-1 and TRBJ1-2; the D is unclear. Trimming left V 4 bases short and J 5 bases short, with 18 bases between. The germline CDR1 and CDR2 sequences are SGHRS and YFSETQ. This CDR3 is built from 15 residues. Here the CDR3 DNA reads TGCGCCAGCAGCCGGGAGGGTCAGGAGATTTATGGCTACACCTTC. Translation: CASSREGQEIYGYTF. Full variable domain (missing parts from reference TRBV5-1 and TRBJ1-2): KAGVTQTPRYLIKTRGQQVTLSCSPISGHRSVSWYQQTPGQGLQFLFEYFSETQRNKGNFPGRFSGRQFSNSRSEMNVSTLELGDSALYLCASSREGQEIYGYTFGSGTRLTVV.

The chain recombines TRBV10-3 with TRBJ2-7; perhaps TRBD1 as D (6 bases). This CDR3 contains 17 residues. CDR1 and CDR2 (germline): ENHRY, SYGVKD. V lost 3 bases to trimming and J lost 3 bases, with 21 bases between them. CDR3 bases: TGTGCCATCAGTGAATGGGCACAGGGTCGGTGGTTCTACGAGCAGTACTTC. It is translated as CAISEWAQGRWFYEQYF.

The chain joins TRBV7-9 to TRBJ2-7; 8 bases line up with TRBD2. The germline CDR1 and CDR2 sequences are SEHNR and FQNEAQ (reference sequence). This CDR3 region has 15 residues. The J segment lost 4 bases and the V segment lost 4 bases, leaving 9 bases of the junction unmatched. CDR3 in DNA: TGTGCCAGCAGCTATACGGGCACTAGCGGATACGAGCAGTACTTC. Residues: CASSYTGTSGYEQYF.

The chain recombines TRBV18 with TRBJ2-5; D uncertain. The V end was cut by 0 bases, the J end by 4 bases, with 18 bases between. The CDR3 runs to 17 residues. From germline, CDR1 is KGHSH and CDR2 LQKENI. The CDR3 DNA is TGTGCCAGCTCACCACCGGCAGGACCTTTCGGGCGAGAGACCCAGTACTTC. Its translation: CASSPPAGPFGRETQYF.

This clonotype was found a few times. The rearrangement links TRBV4-2 to TRBJ2-1; 7 nucleotides align to TRBD1. Looked up from germline, CDR1 is LGHNA and CDR2 is YNFKEQ. The CDR3 covers 14 residues. V was clipped by 3 bases and J by 10 bases; unmatched bases: 9. Here the CDR3 DNA reads TGTGCCAGCAGCCACGAAAATCAGGGGGTGGAGCAGTTCTTC. Translated: CASSHENQGVEQFF.

This sequence joins TRBV5-1 and TRBJ2-1, with 7 nucleotides matching TRBD2. TRBJ2-7 matches the DNA end more closely, so the J call is doubtful. This CDR3 region has 13 residues. Germline V CDR1 and CDR2: SGHRS, YFSETQ. CDR3 sequence (DNA): TGCGCCAGCGGGGACTATTCCTACAATGAGCAGTACTTC. Protein sequence: CASGDYSYNEQYF.

CDR3 loop: CASSQRSRDSQETQYF. CDR3 in DNA: TGTGCCAGCAGCCAACGTAGTAGGGACTCCCAAGAGACCCAGTACTTC. The chain uses TRBV4-2 and TRBJ2-5, with a tentative D call TRBD2 (6 bases). Germline V gives CDR1 LGHNA, CDR2 YNFKEQ. Trimming cost V 2 bases and J 1 base, with 14 bases left between them. This CDR3 contains 16 residues.

V is TRBV20-1 and J is TRBJ1-5; possible D gene TRBD1, 6 bases. This CDR3 region has 12 residues. Germline V CDR1 and CDR2: DFQATT, SNEGSKA (reference sequence). V lost 2 bases and J lost 7, with 9 bases in between. In DNA, the CDR3 is TGCAGTGCTAGACCGAGGGGGCAGCCCCAGCATTTT. This translates into CSARPRGQPQHF.

The V and J genes are TRBV7-2 and TRBJ2-7; 7 bases fit TRBD1. Germline V gene data show CDR1 as SGHTA and CDR2 as FQGNSA. This CDR3 is 15 amino acids long. Trimming took 4 bases from V and 5 from J; bases not matched to a gene: 11. CDR3 DNA sequence: TGTGCCAGCAGCTCCCAGACAGGGAACCTAGACGAGCAGTACTTC. It encodes CASSSQTGNLDEQYF.

This chain links TRBV20-1 with TRBJ2-7, with D perhaps matching TRBD2 (5 bases). Trimming shortened V by 0 bases and J by 2 bases, and 11 bases separated the two germline ends. CDR3 size: 14 residues. CDR1 DFQATT and CDR2 SNEGSKA come from the germline V gene (reference sequence). CDR3 sequence reads: CSARDPGNPYEQYF. In DNA, the CDR3 is TGCAGTGCTAGAGATCCCGGGAACCCCTACGAGCAGTACTTC.

This sequence joins TRBV30 and TRBJ1-2; possibly TRBD1 for D (6 bases). The ends were cut back, 6 bases at V and 7 bases at J, with 18 bases in the middle. CDR3 length: 13 residues. Germline V CDR1 and CDR2: GTSNPN, SVGIG (reference sequence). The CDR3: CACSNFGGFGYTF. DNA of the CDR3: TGTGCCTGCTCCAACTTTGGGGGCTTTGGCTACACCTTC.

The sample holds a few counts of this clonotype. The V and J genes are TRBV29-1 and TRBJ2-1; 9 bases are shared with TRBD1. V lost 6 bases to trimming and J lost 5 bases; unmatched junction nucleotides: 5. This CDR3 is 13 amino acids long. Germline loops: CDR1 SQVTM, CDR2 ANQGSEA. The CDR3: CSVSGTGNNEQFF. CDR3 in DNA: TGCAGCGTCTCCGGGACAGGGAACAATGAGCAGTTCTTC.

The chain joins TRBV12-3 or TRBV12-4 to TRBJ2-1; unclear D gene. This CDR3 has 12 amino acids. V lost 3 bases and J lost 6, with 6 bases in between. The CDR3 region is CASSFSINEQFF. In nucleotides, the CDR3 is TGTGCCAGCAGTTTCTCGATCAATGAGCAGTTCTTC.

This clonotype showed up just a few times. This sequence joins TRBV29-1 and TRBJ1-6, with TRBD1 matching over 11 bases. V shed 5 bases, J shed 9 bases, and the junction held 9 bases outside the gene matches. CDR3 length: 15 residues. Per germline, CDR1 SQVTM and CDR2 ANQGSEA. CDR3 DNA: TGCAGCGTTTCCGACGGGACAGGGGGGATTTCACCCCTCCACTTT. This translates into CSVSDGTGGISPLHF.

The chain employs TRBV7-9 and TRBJ2-1; tentative D call: TRBD2 (6 bases). The CDR3 extends over 16 amino acids. Per germline, CDR1 SEHNR and CDR2 FQNEAQ (reference sequence). V was shortened by 1 base and J by 5 bases, with 15 bases between the two germline ends. The CDR3 bases are TGTGCCAGCAGCTTAGTGGAAGGGAGGAGGAACAATGAGCAGTTCTTC. This sequence encodes CASSLVEGRRNNEQFF.

This chain joins TRBV14 and TRBJ1-3; maybe TRBD1 (5 bases). This CDR3 spans 15 amino acids. The V and J ends lost 5 bases and 1 base respectively, with 12 bases between them. Looked up from germline, CDR1 is SGHDN and CDR2 is FVKESK. The CDR3 DNA is TGTGCCAGCAGCTATTCTCGGGGGTCTGGAAACACCATATATTTT. Amino acids: CASSYSRGSGNTIYF. Combining the CDR3 with reference TRBV14 and TRBJ1-3 gives the whole variable domain EAGVTQFPSHSVIEKGQTVTLRCDPISGHDNLYWYRRVMGKEIKFLLHFVKESKQDESGMPNNRFLAERTGGTYSTLKVQPAELEDSGVYFCASSYSRGSGNTIYFGEGSWLTVV.

The chain employs TRBV27 and TRBJ2-7; D call uncertain. This CDR3 contains 15 residues. CDR1 is MNHEY, CDR2 SMNVEV, per germline (reference sequence). V gave up 3 bases and J gave up 0 bases, with 12 bases separating them. CDR3 amino acids: CASSFGGFNSYEQYF. CDR3 in DNA: TGTGCCAGCAGTTTTGGCGGCTTTAACTCCTACGAGCAGTACTTC.

This chain links TRBV20-1 with TRBJ1-1; no clear D. The V gene's germline CDR1 is DFQATT and CDR2 SNEGSKA (reference sequence). The CDR3 loop spans 12 amino acids. CDR3 amino acids: CGSAVRTTEAFF. CDR3 DNA: TGCGGCAGTGCGGTACGAACCACTGAAGCTTTCTTT.

This clonotype has only a few counts. V is TRBV20-1 and J is TRBJ2-3, with 7 bases matching TRBD2. Germline lookup yields CDR1 DFQATT and CDR2 SNEGSKA (reference sequence). With V trimmed by 6 bases and J by 0 bases, 9 bases remained unmatched. The CDR3 runs to 15 residues. The DNA for the CDR3 is TGCAGTGCCGAGACGGGGGAGGGAAGCACAGATACGCAGTATTTT. This gives the protein CSAETGEGSTDTQYF.

The chain is built from TRBV20-1 and TRBJ2-5; D possibly uses TRBD1 or TRBD2 (5 bases each). The germline V gene encodes CDR1 DFQATT and CDR2 SNEGSKA (reference sequence). The CDR3 spans 17 residues. Deletions cut 5 bases from V and 3 bases from J, with 25 bases between. This CDR3 is CSAGGPRINRNEETQYF. DNA for the CDR3: TGCAGTGCTGGGGGACCGCGAATAAACCGTAATGAAGAGACCCAGTACTTC.

This clonotype showed up just a few times. The chain joins TRBV27 to TRBJ2-1; D is uncertain. The CDR3 sequence is 15 residues long. Germline V gives CDR1 MNHEY, CDR2 SMNVEV (reference sequence). V was shortened by 3 bases and J by 4 bases, with 13 bases between the two germline ends. The CDR3 DNA is TGTGCCAGCAGTTTGCAGCCCTCCTCGTACAATGAGCAGTTCTTC. This codes for CASSLQPSSYNEQFF.

V and J are TRBV28 and TRBJ1-5, with no clear D. V was shortened by 7 bases and J by 1 base, with 11 bases between the two germline ends. The germline CDR1 and CDR2 sequences are MDHEN and SYDVKM. CDR3 length: 14 amino acids. CDR3 coding DNA: TGTGCCAGCACCGTGACACCCAGCAATCAGCCCCAGCATTTT. Its protein product is CASTVTPSNQPQHF.

The chain couples TRBV5-4 to TRBJ2-3; D is unresolved. V dropped 3 bases and J dropped 6 bases, with 23 bases sitting between them. This CDR3 is 17 amino acids long. The germline V gene encodes CDR1 SGHNT and CDR2 YYREEE (reference sequence). The CDR3 nucleotides are TGTGCCAGCAGCTCGCCTCGCCGAGCCCAGTCGGTGGATACGCAGTATTTT. Translation: CASSSPRRAQSVDTQYF.

The V call is TRBV29-1, the J call TRBJ2-7; D remains ambiguous. Germline loops: CDR1 SQVTM, CDR2 ANQGSEA. The CDR3 is made up of 15 amino acids. Trimming shortened V by 0 bases and J by 0 bases, and 12 bases separated the two germline ends. The CDR3 sequence is CSVEDPDLPSYEQYF. CDR3 coding DNA: TGCAGCGTTGAAGATCCCGACCTCCCCTCCTACGAGCAGTACTTC.

The V and J genes are TRBV20-1 and TRBJ2-1; weak D call: TRBD1 (6 bases). Trimming cost V 4 bases and J 0 bases, with 10 bases left between them. CDR1 and CDR2 (germline): DFQATT, SNEGSKA (reference sequence). The CDR3 loop spans 14 amino acids. The CDR3 DNA follows: TGCAGTGCTAACAGGGAAAGCTCCTACAATGAGCAGTTCTTC. This gives the protein CSANRESSYNEQFF.

J is TRBJ2-4 and V is TRBV11-2, with D perhaps TRBD1 or TRBD2 (5 bases each). V was shortened by 0 bases and J by 13 bases, with 13 bases between the two germline ends. This CDR3 is built from 13 residues. Per the germline V gene, CDR1 is SGHAT and CDR2 is FQNNGV. The CDR3 loop is CASSLEEVGDQYF. DNA of the CDR3: TGTGCCAGCAGCTTAGAGGAAGTAGGGGACCAGTACTTC.

The rearrangement uses TRBV9 and TRBJ1-1; a weak D match, TRBD1 (6 bases). V was shortened by 3 bases and J by 5 bases, with 17 bases between the two germline ends. The CDR3 loop spans 15 amino acids. Germline V gene data show CDR1 as SGDLS and CDR2 as YYNGEE. The CDR3 loop reads CASSESTGRTTEAFF. The CDR3 DNA sequence: TGTGCCAGCAGCGAAAGTACAGGGAGGACAACTGAAGCTTTCTTT.

V and J are TRBV5-1 and TRBJ2-5; D remains ambiguous. The CDR3 has 15 amino acids. V was cut by 0 bases and J by 2 bases, with 11 bases left in between. Germline CDR1 reads SGHRS; CDR2 reads YFSETQ. Written as DNA, the CDR3 is TGCGCCAGCAGCTTGGACGGCACATCGCAAGAGACCCAGTACTTC. Translation gives CASSLDGTSQETQYF.

This clonotype was seen more than once but under ten times. This chain links TRBV4-1 with TRBJ1-5; TRBD1 matches 7 bases. J was trimmed by 5 bases and V by 1 base; bases with no gene match: 5. Germline V gene lookup returns CDR1 MGHRA and CDR2 YSYEKL. The CDR3 spans 15 residues. CDR3 protein: CASSQGGGFDQPQHF. The CDR3 DNA reads as TGCGCCAGCAGCCAAGGAGGGGGCTTCGATCAGCCCCAGCATTTT.

The gene calls are TRBV10-3 and TRBJ2-1; D is unclear. Germline CDR1 ENHRY, CDR2 SYGVKD. The CDR3 is 11 residues long. V lost 6 bases and J lost 14, with 14 bases in between. CDR3: CAIRGSSDEFF. The CDR3 region has the DNA TGTGCCATCAGGGGCTCTTCTGATGAGTTCTTC.